This TCR beta chain originates from a study of cytomegalovirus exposure and HLA in healthy donors. This clone was counted a few times. With 6 bases removed from V and 8 bases from J, the gap between germline ends came to 14 bases. The CDR3 has 14 amino acids. Germline assignment: CDR1 WNHNN and CDR2 SYGVQD (reference sequence). PCR was performed using 60 Vbeta and 13 Jbeta primers. The repertoire was sequenced with immunoSEQ multiplex PCR; TCRdb's copy has only in-frame clones and lacks some. The sample has roughly 120,000 clones, under 85% seen once. Input material: PBMCs. The gene calls are TRBV10-1 and TRBJ1-6; the D is unclear. This TCR was sampled from a woman in her 50s in good health and CMV-seropositive. CDR3 loop: CASSDDRQDSPLHF. CDR3 nucleotides: TGCGCCAGCAGCGATGATCGACAAGATTCACCCCTCCACTTT.